The clone carrying this T cell receptor beta chain has only a few counts. These data belong to a study of CD8+CD57+ T cells in acquired aplastic anemia. Across the study: When averaged, DNA from sorted CD4+ and CD8+ cells came to 3 to 4 ug.

Germline V lookup: CDR1 MDHEN, CDR2 SYDVKM. V lost 7 bases and J lost 5; bases outside the gene matches: 9. The CDR3 consists of 15 residues. The study profiled TCR beta VDJ and CDR3 using genomic DNA as template. TCRdb recomputed calls from the reads with MiXCR, one row per CDR3 protein. The sample lists around 220,000 distinct CDR3 sequences; over 40% were seen once. Whoever was chosen for sequencing had shown CD8+CD57+ cell expansion by flow cytometry. V gene TRBV28 combines with J gene TRBJ2-1; 9 nucleotides line up with TRBD1. The origin of this receptor is a human donor with aplastic anemia. The sequencing sample was made of sorted CD4+, CD8+, or CD8+CD57+ T cells (not recorded which) from PBMCs. The DNA of the CDR3 is TGTGCCAGCATCTCGACAGGGGGGAAACACAATGAGCAGTTCTTC. Translated, it gives CASISTGGKHNEQFF.